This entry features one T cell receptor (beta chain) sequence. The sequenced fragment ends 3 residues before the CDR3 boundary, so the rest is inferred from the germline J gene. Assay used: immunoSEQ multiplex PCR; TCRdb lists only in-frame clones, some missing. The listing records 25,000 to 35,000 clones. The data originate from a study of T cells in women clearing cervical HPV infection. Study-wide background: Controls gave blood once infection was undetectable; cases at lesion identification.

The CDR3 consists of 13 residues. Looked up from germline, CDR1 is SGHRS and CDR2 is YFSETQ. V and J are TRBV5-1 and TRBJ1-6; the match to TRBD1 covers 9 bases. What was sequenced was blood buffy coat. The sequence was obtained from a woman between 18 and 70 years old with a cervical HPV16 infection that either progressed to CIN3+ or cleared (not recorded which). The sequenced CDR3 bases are TGCGCCAGCAGCCCGGGACAGGGCCTCACC. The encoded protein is CASSPGQGLT. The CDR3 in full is CASSPGQGLTLHF.